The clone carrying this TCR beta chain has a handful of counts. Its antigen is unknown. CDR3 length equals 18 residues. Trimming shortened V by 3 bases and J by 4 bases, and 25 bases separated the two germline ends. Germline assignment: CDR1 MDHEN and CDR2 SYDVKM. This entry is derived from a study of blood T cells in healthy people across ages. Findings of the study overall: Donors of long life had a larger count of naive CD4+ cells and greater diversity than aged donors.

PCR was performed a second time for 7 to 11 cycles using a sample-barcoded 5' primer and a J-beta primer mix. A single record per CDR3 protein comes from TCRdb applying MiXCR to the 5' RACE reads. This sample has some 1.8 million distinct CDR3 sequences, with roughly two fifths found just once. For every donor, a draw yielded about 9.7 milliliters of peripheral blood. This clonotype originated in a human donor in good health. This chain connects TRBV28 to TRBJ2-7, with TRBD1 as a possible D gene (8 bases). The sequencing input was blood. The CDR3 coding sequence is TGTGCCAGCAGTTTCTTATGGCATCAAACAGGGGGACTATACGAGCAGTACTTC. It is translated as CASSFLWHQTGGLYEQYF. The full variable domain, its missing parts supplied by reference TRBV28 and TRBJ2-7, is DVKVTQSSRYLVKRTGEKVFLECVQDMDHENMFWYRQDPGLGLRLIYFSYDVKMKEKGDIPEGYSVSREKKERFSLILESASTNQTSMYLCASSFLWHQTGGLYEQYFGPGTRLTVT.